The clone carrying this T cell receptor beta chain was observed many times. This sample was taken from a study of breast tumors, draining lymph nodes, adjacent tissues. One entry per CDR3 protein, called by TCRdb with MiXCR from the multiplex PCR reads. This sample has 24,000 or so distinct CDR3 sequences, with under 30% found just once. V lost 6 bases to trimming and J lost 8 bases, with 20 bases between them. The CDR3 loop spans 15 amino acids. Per germline, CDR1 MNHNS and CDR2 SASEGT. Specimen: breast tumor tissue. This chain uses TRBV6-1 with TRBJ2-1; D perhaps matches TRBD2 (7 bases). This clonotype was sampled from a female donor with breast cancer. Some clones in this sample may be carry-over from other donors' samples. CDR3 sequence reads: CASRTGGGRGDEQFF. The CDR3 DNA reads as TGTGCCAGCAGAACCGGGGGCGGGAGAGGGGATGAGCAGTTCTTC.